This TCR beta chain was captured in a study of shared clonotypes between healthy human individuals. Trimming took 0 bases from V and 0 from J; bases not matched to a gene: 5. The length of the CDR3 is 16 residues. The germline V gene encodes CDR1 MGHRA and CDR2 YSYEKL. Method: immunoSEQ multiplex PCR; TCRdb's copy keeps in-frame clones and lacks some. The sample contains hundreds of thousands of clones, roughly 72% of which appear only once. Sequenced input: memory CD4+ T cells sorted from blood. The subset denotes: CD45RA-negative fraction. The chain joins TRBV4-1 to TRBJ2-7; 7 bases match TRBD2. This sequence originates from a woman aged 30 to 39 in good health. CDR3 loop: CASSQEKPSGSYEQYF. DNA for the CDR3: TGCGCCAGCAGCCAAGAGAAACCTAGCGGCTCCTACGAGCAGTACTTC.